The source of this T cell receptor (beta chain) is a study of T cell responses to AZD1222 COVID-19 vaccine. As to this clone: The target antigen is unknown.

Regarding the study as a whole: Donors were largely white British and mainly female; clonal diversity was possibly underestimated. It was only a handful of AZD1222 recipients who were seropositive at baseline. Reportedly, close to half of spike-specific TCRs are directed against unmutated variant regions.

TCRdb's copy holds only in-frame clones and misses some; the assay was immunoSEQ multiplex PCR. The data show over 110,000 clones, approximately 90% seen once. The CDR3 totals 16 residues. With 7 bases clipped from V and 0 bases from J, the junction kept 5 bases outside the gene matches. Looked up from germline, CDR1 is LGHNT and CDR2 is FRNRAP. This material consisted of peripheral blood, taken 28 days after the second AZD1222 dose. The gene calls are TRBV12-5 and TRBJ2-2, with 10 nucleotides matching TRBD2. This receptor was taken from an adult who received the AZD1222 COVID-19 vaccine. The CDR3 reads CASVWLAGANTGELFF. The CDR3 bases are TGTGCTAGTGTCTGGCTAGCGGGAGCGAACACCGGGGAGCTGTTTTTT.